A selection of T cell receptor beta chains follows, all from one sample in a study of response to subunit inactivated influenza vaccine. TCRdb called the RT-PCR reads again in MiXCR, with one record for every CDR3 protein. This table has hundreds of thousands of distinct CDR3 sequences, 7.6% appearing once. Sequencing was performed on PBMCs from blood, taken about 23 months after vaccination. The receptors were gathered from a man aged 50 to 75 who received an inactivated influenza vaccine. Both conserved end residues are part of each CDR3. The order of the fields is V gene, D gene, J gene, clone size, CDR3 protein, CDR3 DNA. A D gene is named only where the DNA matches it firmly. The size entry is marked missing in some rows and otherwise reads once, few, many or a size class.

>TRBV29-1|.|TRBJ2-2|few
CSVEGPFTGELFF
TGCAGCGTTGAGGGACCCTTCACCGGGGAGCTGTTTTTT
>TRBV12-3/TRBV12-4|.|TRBJ2-3|many
CASSWDGATQYF
TGTGCCAGCAGTTGGGATGGGGCTACGCAGTATTTT
>TRBV12-3/TRBV12-4|TRBD2|TRBJ2-1|.
CASELAGATNEQFF
TGTGCCAGCGAACTAGCGGGGGCCACCAATGAGCAGTTCTTC
>TRBV20-1|TRBD2|TRBJ2-5|many
CSARISGNKQETQYF
TGCAGTGCTAGGATAAGCGGGAACAAGCAAGAGACCCAGTACTTC
>TRBV7-8|TRBD2|TRBJ2-1|.
CASSWTSGSLSYNEQFF
TGTGCCAGCAGTTGGACTAGCGGGAGTTTATCCTACAATGAGCAGTTCTTC
>TRBV6-6|.|TRBJ1-1|.
CASSYLTDGAFF
TGTGCCAGCAGTTACTTAACCGATGGGGCTTTCTTT
>TRBV4-3|TRBD1|TRBJ2-5|.
CASSQSTGAETQYF
TGCGCCAGCAGCCAGTCGACAGGGGCAGAGACCCAGTACTTC
>TRBV3-1|.|TRBJ1-6|many
CASSQGRGLSSPLHF
TGTGCCAGCAGCCAAGGTCGGGGCCTCAGCTCACCCCTCCACTTT
>TRBV20-1|TRBD2|TRBJ2-1|.
CSASGLAGVLEQFF
TGCAGTGCTAGTGGGCTAGCGGGGGTCCTAGAGCAGTTCTTC
>TRBV7-8|.|TRBJ2-4|many
CASSLDGVGIQYF
TGTGCCAGCAGCTTAGATGGGGTGGGCATTCAGTACTTC
>TRBV19|.|TRBJ1-5|few
CASSIASNQPQHF
TGTGCCAGTAGTATAGCCAGCAATCAGCCCCAGCATTTT
>TRBV7-7|TRBD2|TRBJ2-3|.
CASSRTSGPGDTQYF
TGTGCCAGCAGCCGGACTAGCGGCCCGGGGGATACGCAGTATTTT
>TRBV6-1|TRBD1|TRBJ2-1|few
CASKKGGGQGHNEQFF
TGTGCCAGCAAGAAGGGAGGAGGACAGGGCCACAATGAGCAGTTCTTC
>TRBV20-1|.|TRBJ2-3|few
CSARALFPPAASDRTDTQYF
TGCAGTGCTAGAGCCTTATTCCCCCCCGCAGCTAGCGATCGGACAGATACGCAGTATTTT
>TRBV7-9|.|TRBJ2-5|.
CASSSTYQETQYF
TGTGCCAGCAGCTCGACATACCAAGAGACCCAGTACTTC
>TRBV21-1|.|TRBJ2-5|.
CASSKPRGLAWQETQYF
TGTGCCAGCAGCAAACCAAGAGGACTTGCCTGGCAAGAGACCCAGTACTTC
>TRBV20-1|.|TRBJ2-5|many
CSARGLSQETQYF
TGCAGTGCTAGAGGACTGTCCCAAGAGACCCAGTACTTC
>TRBV7-2|.|TRBJ1-5|.
CASSPAGRGQPQHF
TGTGCCAGCAGCCCCGCCGGGCGGGGTCAGCCCCAGCATTTT
>TRBV5-1|.|TRBJ2-2|few
CASSLVVGSTGELFF
TGCGCCAGCAGCTTGGTAGTGGGTAGCACCGGGGAGCTGTTTTTT
>TRBV28|.|TRBJ2-7|many
CASSWQSLAQNYEQYF
TGTGCCAGCAGTTGGCAGTCCCTAGCGCAGAACTACGAGCAGTACTTC
>TRBV10-3|.|TRBJ2-7|many
CAISAGHEQYF
TGTGCCATCAGTGCGGGACACGAGCAGTACTTC
>TRBV18|.|TRBJ1-1|.
CASSNGMNTEAFF
TGTGCCAGCTCAAACGGAATGAACACTGAAGCTTTCTTT
>TRBV7-6|.|TRBJ2-3|many
CASSLGMSTDTQYF
TGTGCCAGCAGCTTAGGGATGAGTACAGATACGCAGTATTTT
>TRBV6-5|.|TRBJ2-7|many
CASSYSSGPPPYEQYF
TGTGCCAGCAGTTACTCGTCAGGGCCCCCCCCCTACGAGCAGTACTTC
>TRBV28|.|TRBJ2-7|few
CASSLFGPYEQYF
TGTGCCAGCAGTTTATTTGGGCCCTACGAGCAGTACTTC
>TRBV20-1|TRBD1|TRBJ2-7|few
CSAGYRGEQYF
TGCAGTGCTGGGTACAGGGGAGAGCAGTACTTC
>TRBV20-1|.|TRBJ1-1|many
CSASGGLSEAFF
TGCAGTGCTAGCGGGGGGCTTTCTGAAGCTTTCTTT
>TRBV27|TRBD1|TRBJ2-5|many
CASSFGQGEGETQYF
TGTGCCAGCAGTTTCGGACAGGGCGAGGGAGAGACCCAGTACTTC